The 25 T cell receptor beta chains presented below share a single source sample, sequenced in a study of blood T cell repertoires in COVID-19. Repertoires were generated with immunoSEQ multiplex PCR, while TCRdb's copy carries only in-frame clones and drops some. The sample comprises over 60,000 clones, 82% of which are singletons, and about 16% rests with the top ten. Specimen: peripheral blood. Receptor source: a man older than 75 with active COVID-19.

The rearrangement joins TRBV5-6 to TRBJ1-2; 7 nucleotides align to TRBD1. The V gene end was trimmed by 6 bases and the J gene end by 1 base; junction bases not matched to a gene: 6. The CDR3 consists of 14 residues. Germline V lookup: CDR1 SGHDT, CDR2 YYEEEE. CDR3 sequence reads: CASNTGTDNYGYTF. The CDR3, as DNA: TGTGCCAGCAATACCGGGACAGATAACTATGGCTACACCTTC.

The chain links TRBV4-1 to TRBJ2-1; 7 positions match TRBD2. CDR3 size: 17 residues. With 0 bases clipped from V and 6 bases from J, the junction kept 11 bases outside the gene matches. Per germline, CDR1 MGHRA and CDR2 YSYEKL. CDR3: CASSQDTRDYRFNEQFF. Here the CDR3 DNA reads TGCGCCAGCAGCCAAGATACGCGGGACTACCGTTTCAATGAGCAGTTCTTC.

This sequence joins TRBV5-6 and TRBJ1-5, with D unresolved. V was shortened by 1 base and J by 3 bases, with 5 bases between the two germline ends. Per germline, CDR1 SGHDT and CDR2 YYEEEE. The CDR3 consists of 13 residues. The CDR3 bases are TGTGCCAGCAGCTTGTATTCCAATCAGCCCCAGCATTTT. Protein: CASSLYSNQPQHF.

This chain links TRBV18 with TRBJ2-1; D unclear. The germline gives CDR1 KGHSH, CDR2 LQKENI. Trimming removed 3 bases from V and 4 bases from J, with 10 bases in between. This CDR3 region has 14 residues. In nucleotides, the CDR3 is TGTGCCAGCTCACCTCGAGACTCATACAATGAGCAGTTCTTC. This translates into CASSPRDSYNEQFF.

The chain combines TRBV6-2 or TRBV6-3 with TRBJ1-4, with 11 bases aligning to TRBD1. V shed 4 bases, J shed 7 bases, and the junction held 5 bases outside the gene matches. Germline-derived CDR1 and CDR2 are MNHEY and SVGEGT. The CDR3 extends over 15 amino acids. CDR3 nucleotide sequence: TGTGCCAGCAGTTGGTCCGGGACAGGGGGTGAAAAACTGTTTTTT. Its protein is CASSWSGTGGEKLFF.

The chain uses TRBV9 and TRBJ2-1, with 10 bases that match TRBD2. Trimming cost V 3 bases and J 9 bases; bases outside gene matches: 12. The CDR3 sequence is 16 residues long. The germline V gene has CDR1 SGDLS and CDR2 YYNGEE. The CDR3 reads CASSAGLAGGYFEQFF. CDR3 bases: TGTGCCAGCAGCGCGGGTTTAGCGGGAGGTTATTTTGAGCAGTTCTTC.

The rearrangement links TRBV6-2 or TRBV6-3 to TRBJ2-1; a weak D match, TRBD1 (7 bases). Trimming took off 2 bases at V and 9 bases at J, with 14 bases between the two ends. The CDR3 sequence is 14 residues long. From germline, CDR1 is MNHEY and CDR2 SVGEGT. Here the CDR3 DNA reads TGTGCCAGCAGTTACATGGCGGGACAGCGTGAGCAGTTCTTC. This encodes CASSYMAGQREQFF.

The CDR3 bases are TGTGCCAGTAGGATACAGGGCGCTGAAGCTTTCTTT. It translates to CASRIQGAEAFF. The chain uses TRBV19 and TRBJ1-1; tentative D call: TRBD1 (6 bases). The length of the CDR3 is 12 residues. Trimming removed 6 bases from V and 6 bases from J, with 11 bases in between. Germline lookup yields CDR1 LNHDA and CDR2 SQIVND (reference sequence).

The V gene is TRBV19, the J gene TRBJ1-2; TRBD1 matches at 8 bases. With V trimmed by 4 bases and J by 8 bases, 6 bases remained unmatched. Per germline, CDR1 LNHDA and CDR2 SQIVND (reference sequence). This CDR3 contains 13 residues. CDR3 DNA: TGTGCCAGTAGTAGAGGGACAGGCGGCGGCTACACCTTC. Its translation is CASSRGTGGGYTF.

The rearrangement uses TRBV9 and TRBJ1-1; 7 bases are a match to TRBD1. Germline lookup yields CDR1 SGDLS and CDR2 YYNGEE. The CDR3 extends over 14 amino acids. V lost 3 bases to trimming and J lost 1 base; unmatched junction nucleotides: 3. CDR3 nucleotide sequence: TGTGCCAGCAGCGGACAGGGCAGGAACACTGAAGCTTTCTTT. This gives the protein CASSGQGRNTEAFF. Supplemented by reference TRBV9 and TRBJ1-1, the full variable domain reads DSGVTQTPKHLITATGQRVTLRCSPRSGDLSVYWYQQSLDQGLQFLIQYYNGEERAKGNILERFSAQQFPDLHSELNLSSLELGDSALYFCASSGQGRNTEAFFGQGTRLTVV.

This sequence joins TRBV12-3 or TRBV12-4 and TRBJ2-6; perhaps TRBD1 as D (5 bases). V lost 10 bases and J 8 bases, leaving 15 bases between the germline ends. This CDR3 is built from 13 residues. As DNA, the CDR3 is TGTGCCATCCCAAGCCAGGGCTCCAACGTCCTGACTTTC. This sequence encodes CAIPSQGSNVLTF.

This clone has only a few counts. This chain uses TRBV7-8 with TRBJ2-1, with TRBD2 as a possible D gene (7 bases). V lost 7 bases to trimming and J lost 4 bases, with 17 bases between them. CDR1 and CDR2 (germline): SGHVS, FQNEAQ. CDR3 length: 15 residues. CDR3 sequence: CASINLGGLYNEQFF. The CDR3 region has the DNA TGTGCCAGCATCAACCTCGGGGGGCTGTACAATGAGCAGTTCTTC. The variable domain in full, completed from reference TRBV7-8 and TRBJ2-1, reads GAGVSQSPRYKVAKRGQDVALRCDPISGHVSLFWYQQALGQGPEFLTYFQNEAQLDKSGLPSDRFFAERPEGSVSTLKIQRTQQEDSAVYLCASINLGGLYNEQFFGPGTRLTVL.

The CDR3: CASSLQSGGNTQYF. DNA for the CDR3: TGTGCCAGCAGCTTGCAGAGCGGGGGGAATACGCAGTATTTT. The chain carries TRBV5-4 and TRBJ2-3, with 9 bases lining up with TRBD2. The CDR3 has 14 amino acids. V was pared by 1 base and J by 7 bases, with 4 bases of the junction left unmatched. Germline V lookup: CDR1 SGHNT, CDR2 YYREEE (reference sequence).

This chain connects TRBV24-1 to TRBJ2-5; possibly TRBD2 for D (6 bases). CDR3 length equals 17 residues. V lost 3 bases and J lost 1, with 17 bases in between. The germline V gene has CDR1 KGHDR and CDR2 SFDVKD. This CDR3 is CATSDPGLGGSQETQYF. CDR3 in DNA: TGTGCCACCAGTGATCCCGGGCTCGGAGGGAGCCAAGAGACCCAGTACTTC.

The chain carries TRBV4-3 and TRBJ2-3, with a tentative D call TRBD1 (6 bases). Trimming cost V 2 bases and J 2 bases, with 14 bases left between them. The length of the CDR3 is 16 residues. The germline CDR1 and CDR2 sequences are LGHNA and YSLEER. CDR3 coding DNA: TGCGCCAGCAGCCAAAGGACAGCTGCAGACACAGATACGCAGTATTTT. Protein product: CASSQRTAADTDTQYF.

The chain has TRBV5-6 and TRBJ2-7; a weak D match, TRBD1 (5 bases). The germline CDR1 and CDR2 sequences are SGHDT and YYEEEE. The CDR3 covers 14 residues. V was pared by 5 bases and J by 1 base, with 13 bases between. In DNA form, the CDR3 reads TGTGCCAGCAGTCGGATCTCAGGGTCCTACGAGCAGTACTTC. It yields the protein CASSRISGSYEQYF.

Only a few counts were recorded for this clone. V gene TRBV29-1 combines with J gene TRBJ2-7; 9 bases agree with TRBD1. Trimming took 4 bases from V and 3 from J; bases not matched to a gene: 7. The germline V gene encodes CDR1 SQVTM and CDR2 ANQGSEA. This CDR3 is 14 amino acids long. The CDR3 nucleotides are TGCAGCGTTGTGGGGACAGGGACGGGCTACGAGCAGTACTTC. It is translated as CSVVGTGTGYEQYF.

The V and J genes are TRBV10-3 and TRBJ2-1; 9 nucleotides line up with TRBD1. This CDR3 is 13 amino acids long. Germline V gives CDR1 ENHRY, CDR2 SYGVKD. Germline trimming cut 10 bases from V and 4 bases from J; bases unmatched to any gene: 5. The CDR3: CANRDRDYNEQFF. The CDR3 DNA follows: TGTGCCAACCGGGACAGGGATTACAATGAGCAGTTCTTC.

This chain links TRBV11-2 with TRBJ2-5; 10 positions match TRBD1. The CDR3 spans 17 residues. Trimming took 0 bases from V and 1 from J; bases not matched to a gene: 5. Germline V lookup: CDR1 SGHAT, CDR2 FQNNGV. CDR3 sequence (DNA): TGTGCCAGCAGCTTAGATCTTGGGACAGGGGTCCAAGAGACCCAGTACTTC. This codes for CASSLDLGTGVQETQYF.

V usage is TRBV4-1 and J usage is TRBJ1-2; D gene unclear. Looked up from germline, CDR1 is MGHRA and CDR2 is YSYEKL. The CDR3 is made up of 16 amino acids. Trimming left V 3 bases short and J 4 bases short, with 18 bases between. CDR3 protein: CASSQRGDDQFYGYTF. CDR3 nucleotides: TGCGCCAGCAGCCAGCGCGGGGATGATCAATTCTATGGCTACACCTTC.

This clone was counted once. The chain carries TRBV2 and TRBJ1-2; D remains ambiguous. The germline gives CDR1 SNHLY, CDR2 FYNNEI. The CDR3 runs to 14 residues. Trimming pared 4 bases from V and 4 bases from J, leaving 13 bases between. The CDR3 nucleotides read TGTGCCAGCAGTGGTTCCGGGTTCTCCTATGGCTACACCTTC. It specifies CASSGSGFSYGYTF. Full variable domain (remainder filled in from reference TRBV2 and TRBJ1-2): EPEVTQTPSHQVTQMGQEVILRCVPISNHLYFYWYRQILGQKVEFLVSFYNNEISEKSEIFDDQFSVERPDGSNFTLKIRSTKLEDSAMYFCASSGSGFSYGYTFGSGTRLTVV.

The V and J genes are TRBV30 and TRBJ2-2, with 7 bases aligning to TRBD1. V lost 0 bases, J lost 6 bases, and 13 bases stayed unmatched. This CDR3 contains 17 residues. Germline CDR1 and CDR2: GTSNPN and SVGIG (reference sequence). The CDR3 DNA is TGTGCCTGGAGTGTACCCCCCGGACAGGCAGAGGCCGGGGAGCTGTTTTTT. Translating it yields CAWSVPPGQAEAGELFF.

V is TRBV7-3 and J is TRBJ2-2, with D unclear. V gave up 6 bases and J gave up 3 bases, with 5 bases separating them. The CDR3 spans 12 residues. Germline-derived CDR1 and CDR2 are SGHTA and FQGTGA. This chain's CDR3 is CASSSYTGELFF. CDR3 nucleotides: TGTGCCAGCAGTTCCTACACCGGGGAGCTGTTTTTT. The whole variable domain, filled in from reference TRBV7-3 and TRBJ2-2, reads GAGVSQTPSNKVTEKGKYVELRCDPISGHTALYWYRQSLGQGPEFLIYFQGTGAADDSGLPNDRFFAVRPEGSVSTLKIQRTERGDSAVYLCASSSYTGELFFGEGSRLTVL.

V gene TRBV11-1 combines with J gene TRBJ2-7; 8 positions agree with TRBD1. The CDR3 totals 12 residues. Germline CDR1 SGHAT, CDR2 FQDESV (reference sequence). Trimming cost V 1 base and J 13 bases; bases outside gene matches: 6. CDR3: CASSLVGQEPYF. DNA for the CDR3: TGTGCCAGCAGCTTAGTGGGACAGGAACCCTACTTC.

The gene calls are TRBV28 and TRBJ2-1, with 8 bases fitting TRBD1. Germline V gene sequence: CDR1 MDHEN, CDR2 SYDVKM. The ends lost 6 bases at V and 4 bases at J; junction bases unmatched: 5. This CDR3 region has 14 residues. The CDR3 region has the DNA TGTGCCAGCAGGCCCGGGACAGGATACAATGAGCAGTTCTTC. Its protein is CASRPGTGYNEQFF.